Listed below are T cell receptor beta chains from one sample, sequenced in a study of OX40 agonist ivuxolimab in advanced cancers. The protocol was immunoSEQ multiplex PCR, while the TCRdb copy is restricted to in-frame clones and leaves out a portion. The table shows 55,000 to 70,000 clones, with approximately 86% occurring only once. The sample was CD4+ or CD8+ T cells sorted from blood, taken in a trial of the OX40 agonist ivuxolimab. The source of these receptors is an adult with an advanced solid tumor such as melanoma, head and neck, liver or kidney cancer. Both conserved end residues are part of each CDR3. A D gene is named only where the DNA matches it firmly. A row's size may be missing; if present it is once, few, many or a size class.

TRBV5-1	TRBJ2-1	.	.	TGCGCCAGCAGCTTGGGGGGACCTCACAATGAGCAGTTCTTC	CASSLGGPHNEQFF
TRBV19	TRBJ1-4	medium-sized	.	TGTGCCAGTAGTAAAGCAAAGGCAACTAATGAAAAACTGTTTTTT	CASSKAKATNEKLFF
TRBV7-2	TRBJ1-1	.	.	TGTGCCAGCAGCTTGCATGGGACGGGCACTGAAGCTTTCTTT	CASSLHGTGTEAFF
TRBV5-1	TRBJ1-2	.	TRBD1	TGCGCCAGCAGCTTGAGCGTACAGGGGGACGGCTACACCTTC	CASSLSVQGDGYTF
TRBV28	TRBJ2-7	.	TRBD1	TGTGCCACTACGGACAGGGTTTACGAGCAGTACTTC	CATTDRVYEQYF
TRBV14	TRBJ2-3	.	.	TGTGCCAGCAGCCGCCAGAGGGCTCCCCCAGATACGCAGTATTTT	CASSRQRAPPDTQYF
TRBV19	TRBJ1-1	few	.	TGTGCCAGTAGTATTCACAGGCAGGTGGAGAACACTGAAGCTTTCTTT	CASSIHRQVENTEAFF
TRBV5-8	TRBJ2-7	.	TRBD2	TGTGCCAGCAGCTTCGTGGGACTAGCAGTCTACGAGCAGTACTTC	CASSFVGLAVYEQYF
TRBV2	TRBJ1-5	.	TRBD1	TGTGCCAGCAGTCAGGGGGCGGGTTTTTTGGGCAATCAGCCCCAGCATTTT	CASSQGAGFLGNQPQHF
TRBV19	TRBJ2-7	.	.	TGTGCCAGTAGTATATCAGGGGCGCGTTTCGACGAGCAGTACTTC	CASSISGARFDEQYF
TRBV7-9	TRBJ1-2	.	TRBD1	TGTGCCAGCAGCCCCCAGGGGACAGGGGGATTGACTAACTATGGCTACACCTTC	CASSPQGTGGLTNYGYTF
TRBV19	TRBJ2-5	.	.	TGTGCCAGTTCGTCTAATAAATTAGAGACCCAGTACTTC	CASSSNKLETQYF
TRBV6-5	TRBJ2-7	.	TRBD2	TGTGCCAGCAGTCCCCCGGGACTAGCAGCGTACGAGCAGTACTTC	CASSPPGLAAYEQYF
TRBV11-2	TRBJ1-4	.	TRBD1	TGTGCCAGCAGCTCGACCGGGAGGGACAGGGGAGGTTCCAATGAAAAACTGTTTTTT	CASSSTGRDRGGSNEKLFF
TRBV4-1	TRBJ2-1	.	TRBD2	TGCGCCAGCAGCCGAGCGGGACTCCCAAATGAGCAGTTCTTC	CASSRAGLPNEQFF
TRBV19	TRBJ2-2	.	TRBD1	TGTGCCAGTAGACACGGGACAGCTAACACCGGGGAGCTGTTTTTT	CASRHGTANTGELFF
TRBV28	TRBJ2-1	.	.	TGTGCCAGCGGCCTTAGAGGGGTCAGCTCCTACAATGAGCAGTTCTTC	CASGLRGVSSYNEQFF
TRBV6-6	TRBJ1-6	.	.	TGTGCCAGCAGACTAGAGGGGGGGTCCTCATCCCCACCCCTCCACTTT	CASRLEGGSSSPPLHF
TRBV29-1	TRBJ2-6	.	.	TGCAGCGTTGAAGTCCCCGTGCTTGTTGGGGCCAACGTCCTGACTTTC	CSVEVPVLVGANVLTF
TRBV25-1	TRBJ2-1	few	.	TGTGCCAGCGGGGAAGACAGAAACAATGAGCAGTTCTTC	CASGEDRNNEQFF
TRBV6-5	TRBJ1-5	.	.	TGTGCCAGCAGTTACTCACAGGGTAACAATCAGCCCCAGCATTTT	CASSYSQGNNQPQHF
TRBV25-1	TRBJ1-1	.	.	TGTGCCAGCAGCGTCCGGGGCACTGAAGCTTTCTTT	CASSVRGTEAFF
TRBV9	TRBJ2-7	.	.	TGTGCCAGCAGCCAGGCAGGGAACTACGAGCAGTACTTC	CASSQAGNYEQYF
TRBV5-1	TRBJ1-4	.	.	TGCGCCAGCAGCTTGACGGGGCTAGGTAGTGAAAAACTGTTTTTT	CASSLTGLGSEKLFF
TRBV27	TRBJ2-7	.	TRBD2	TGTGCCAGCAGTCCGTCTGCGCTAGCGGGAGTGCGTTACGAGCAGTACTTC	CASSPSALAGVRYEQYF
TRBV19	TRBJ2-1	.	TRBD2	TGTGCCAGTAGTATAGATCATACGGGAGGGCCGTTAGGTGAGCAGTTCTTC	CASSIDHTGGPLGEQFF
TRBV18	TRBJ2-1	few	TRBD1	TGTGCCAGCTCAAAGTCCGGGACAGGCGTTCTGGAGGGGCAGTTCTTC	CASSKSGTGVLEGQFF
TRBV5-4	TRBJ2-5	once	.	TGTGCCAGCAGCTTATCGGGATCTCAGACAAGGAAGGAGACCCAGTACTTC	CASSLSGSQTRKETQYF
TRBV5-1	TRBJ2-5	.	TRBD1	TGCGCCAGCAGCCCGGGACAGGGAGGCGAGGAGACCCAGTACTTC	CASSPGQGGEETQYF
TRBV7-9	TRBJ1-1	.	.	TGTGCCAGCAGCTTAGCCACGGGCACTGAAGCTTTCTTT	CASSLATGTEAFF
TRBV5-1	TRBJ2-5	once	.	TGCGCCAGCAGCAAACAGGGCTTAGAGACCCAGTACTTC	CASSKQGLETQYF
TRBV10-1	TRBJ2-3	.	TRBD2	TGCGCCAGCAGTGAGTCTAGCGGGAGTGCAGATACGCAGTATTTT	CASSESSGSADTQYF
TRBV9	TRBJ1-2	.	.	TGTGCCAGCAGCGTACTGGAGGGTGTCTATGGCTACACCTTC	CASSVLEGVYGYTF
TRBV4-1	TRBJ1-4	.	.	TGCGCCAGCAGCCCCTCCGTCGCTGAAAAACTGTTTTTT	CASSPSVAEKLFF
TRBV7-9	TRBJ2-1	.	.	TGTGCCAGCAGCTTTAGTGGGACCTACTCCTACAATGAGCAGTTCTTC	CASSFSGTYSYNEQFF
TRBV4-1	TRBJ2-5	.	.	TGCGCCAGCAGCCAACCCCCTGGCCGGCGGGAGACCCAGTACTTC	CASSQPPGRRETQYF
TRBV6-6	TRBJ1-5	.	.	TGTGCCAGCAGTCACCCCCAGGGGCCCCAGCATTTT	CASSHPQGPQHF
TRBV7-2	TRBJ2-7	.	.	TGTGCCAGCAGCCAAGCGACTGGGCGGCCCTACGAGCAGTACTTC	CASSQATGRPYEQYF
TRBV29-1	TRBJ2-7	.	TRBD2	TGCAGCGTTGAATCCCCCGGGCGGGGGAAGACCTACGAGCAGTACTTC	CSVESPGRGKTYEQYF
TRBV29-1	TRBJ2-3	.	.	TGCAGCGTTGAAGAAGGCAGGGGTGATACGCAGTATTTT	CSVEEGRGDTQYF
TRBV27	TRBJ2-7	.	TRBD2	TGTGCCAGCAGTCGCGAGGTCTCTAGCGGGGAACCCTACGAGCAGTACTTC	CASSREVSSGEPYEQYF
TRBV28	TRBJ2-3	.	.	TGTGCCAGCACCCAAACAGATACGCAGTATTTT	CASTQTDTQYF
TRBV5-5	TRBJ2-6	.	.	TGTGCCAGCAGCCTTACTGTTGGGGCCAACGTCCTGACTTTC	CASSLTVGANVLTF
TRBV29-1	TRBJ1-5	.	.	TGCAGCGCCCCAGACGGATATCAGCCCCAGCATTTT	CSAPDGYQPQHF
TRBV23-1	TRBJ2-7	.	.	TGCGCCAGCAGTCCACGGGACGGCTACGAGCAGTACTTC	CASSPRDGYEQYF
TRBV29-1	TRBJ2-1	.	.	TGCAGCGTTGGGACATATGGGGATGAGCAGTTCTTC	CSVGTYGDEQFF
TRBV10-3	TRBJ2-7	.	.	TGTGCCATCAGGATAGGGCAGGCCTACGAGCAGTACTTC	CAIRIGQAYEQYF
TRBV30	TRBJ1-4	.	.	TGTGCCTGGAGTGGTGGGAGGAATGAAAAACTGTTTTTT	CAWSGGRNEKLFF
TRBV28	TRBJ2-1	few	TRBD2	TGTGCCAGCACTGGGGCGGGGGAACCGAGCTCCTACAATGAGCAGTTCTTC	CASTGAGEPSSYNEQFF
TRBV5-6	TRBJ2-5	once	.	TGTGCCAGCAGCTTGGGGGGCCAAGAGACCCAGTACTTC	CASSLGGQETQYF
TRBV28	TRBJ1-5	.	.	TGTGCCAGCAGTTTAATCGAGGGCCGAGGTCAGCCCCAGCATTTT	CASSLIEGRGQPQHF
TRBV2	TRBJ2-7	.	.	TGTGCCAGCAGGCCGGAGTATTACGAGCAGTACTTC	CASRPEYYEQYF
TRBV5-1	TRBJ2-3	.	.	TGCGCCAGCAGCGGCCACGGGGGATACTTGGGGACGCAGTATTTT	CASSGHGGYLGTQYF
TRBV7-8	TRBJ1-2	medium-sized	.	TGTGCCAGCAGCTCCGTTGAGGGTTACGGCTACACCTTC	CASSSVEGYGYTF